This TCR beta chain was sequenced during a study of graft-versus-host responses after intestinal transplantation. Study in general: Recipients got multivisceral, liver-intestinal, or isolated intestinal transplants.

General observations from the study: Ileal or blood samples showed some GvH clones first, and such clones were also found in recipient marrow. Early after transplant, HvG clones declined as circulating GvH clones peaked.

Remarks on this clone: Its antigen is unidentified.

The repertoire was sequenced with immunoSEQ multiplex PCR; TCRdb's copy has only in-frame clones and lacks some. This table has about 70,000 clones, roughly 91% appearing once. Germline assignment: CDR1 LNHDA and CDR2 SQIVND (reference sequence). The V end lost 7 bases, the J end lost 0 bases, and 7 bases lay between the germline ends. The CDR3 extends over 13 amino acids. The J gene is TRBJ2-1, the V gene TRBV19; D is perhaps TRBD2 (6 bases). Source: unstimulated CD8+ T cells sorted from spleen or lymph node cells, taken before intestinal transplant. This clonotype was sampled from a human donor who received an intestinal transplant. CDR3 coding DNA: TGTGCCAGTACCGGGGGCTCCTACAATGAGCAGTTCTTC. Amino acids: CASTGGSYNEQFF.